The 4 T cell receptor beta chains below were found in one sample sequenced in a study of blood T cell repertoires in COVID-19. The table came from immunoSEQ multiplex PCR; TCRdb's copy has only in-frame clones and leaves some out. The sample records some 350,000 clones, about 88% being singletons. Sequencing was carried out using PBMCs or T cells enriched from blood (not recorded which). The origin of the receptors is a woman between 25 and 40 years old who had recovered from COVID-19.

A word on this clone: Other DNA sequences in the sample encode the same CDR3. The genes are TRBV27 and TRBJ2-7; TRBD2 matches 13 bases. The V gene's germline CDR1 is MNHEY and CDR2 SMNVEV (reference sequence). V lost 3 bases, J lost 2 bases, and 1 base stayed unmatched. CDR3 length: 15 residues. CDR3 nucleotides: TGTGCCAGCAGTTTGGGACTAGCGGGGACCTACGAGCAGTACTTC. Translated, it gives CASSLGLAGTYEQYF.

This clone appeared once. In DNA form, the CDR3 reads TGTGCCAGCAGATCATTCACCGGGACAGGGGACTACGAGCAGTACTTC. The encoded protein is CASRSFTGTGDYEQYF. The rearrangement joins TRBV11-2 to TRBJ2-7; 10 nucleotides line up with TRBD1. V was clipped by 6 bases and J by 3 bases; unmatched bases: 11. CDR3 length: 16 residues. Germline V lookup: CDR1 SGHAT, CDR2 FQNNGV.

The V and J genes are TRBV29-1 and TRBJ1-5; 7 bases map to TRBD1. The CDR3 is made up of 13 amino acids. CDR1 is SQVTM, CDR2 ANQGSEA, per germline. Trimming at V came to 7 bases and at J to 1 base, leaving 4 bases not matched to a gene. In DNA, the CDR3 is TGCAGCGCCTCGACAGGGAGCAATCAGCCCCAGCATTTT. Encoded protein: CSASTGSNQPQHF. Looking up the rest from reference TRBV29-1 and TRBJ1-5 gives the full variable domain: SAVISQKPSRDICQRGTSLTIQCQVDSQVTMMFWYRQQPGQSLTLIATANQGSEATYESGFVIDKFPISRPNLTFSTLTVSNMSPEDSSIYLCSASTGSNQPQHFGDGTRLSIL.

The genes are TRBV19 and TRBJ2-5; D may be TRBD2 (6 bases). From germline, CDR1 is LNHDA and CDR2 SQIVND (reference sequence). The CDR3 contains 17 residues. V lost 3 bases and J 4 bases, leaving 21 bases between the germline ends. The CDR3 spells CASSMLGGEIRAETQYF. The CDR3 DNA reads TGTGCCAGTAGTATGTTAGGCGGGGAAATACGGGCAGAGACCCAGTACTTC.